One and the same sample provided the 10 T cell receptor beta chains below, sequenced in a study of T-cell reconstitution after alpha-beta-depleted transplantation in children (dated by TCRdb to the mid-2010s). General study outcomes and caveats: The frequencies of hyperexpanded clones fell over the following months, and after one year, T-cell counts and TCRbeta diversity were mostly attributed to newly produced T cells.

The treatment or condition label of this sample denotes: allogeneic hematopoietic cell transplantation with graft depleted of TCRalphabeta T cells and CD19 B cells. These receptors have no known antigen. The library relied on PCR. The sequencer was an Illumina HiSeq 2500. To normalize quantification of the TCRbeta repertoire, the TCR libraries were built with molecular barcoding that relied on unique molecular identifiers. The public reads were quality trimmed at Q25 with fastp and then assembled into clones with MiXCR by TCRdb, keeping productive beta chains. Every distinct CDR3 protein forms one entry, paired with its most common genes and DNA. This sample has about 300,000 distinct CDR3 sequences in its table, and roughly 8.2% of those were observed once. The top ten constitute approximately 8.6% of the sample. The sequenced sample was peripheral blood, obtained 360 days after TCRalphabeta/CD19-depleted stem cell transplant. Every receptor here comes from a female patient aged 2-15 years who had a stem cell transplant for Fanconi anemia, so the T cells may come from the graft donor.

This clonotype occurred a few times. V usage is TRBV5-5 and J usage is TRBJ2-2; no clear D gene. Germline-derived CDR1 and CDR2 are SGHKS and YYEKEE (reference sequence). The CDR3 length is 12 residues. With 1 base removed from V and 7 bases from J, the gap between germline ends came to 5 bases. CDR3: CASSLSVGELFF. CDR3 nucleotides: TGTGCCAGCAGCTTGTCGGTCGGGGAGCTGTTTTTT.

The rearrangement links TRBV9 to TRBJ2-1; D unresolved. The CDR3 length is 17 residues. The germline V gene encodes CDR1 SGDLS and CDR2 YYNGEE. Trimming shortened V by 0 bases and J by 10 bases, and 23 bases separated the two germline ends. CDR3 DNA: TGTGCCAGCAGCGTAGCCGGAAAAGCCCCTATATCACGGGAGCAGTTCTTC. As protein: CASSVAGKAPISREQFF.

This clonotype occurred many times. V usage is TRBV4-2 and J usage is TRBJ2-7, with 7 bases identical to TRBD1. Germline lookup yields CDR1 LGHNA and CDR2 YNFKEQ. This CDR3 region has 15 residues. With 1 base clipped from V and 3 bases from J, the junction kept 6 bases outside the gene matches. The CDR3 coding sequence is TGTGCCAGCAGCCAAGCCGAGGGGGCTGGCTACGAGCAGTACTTC. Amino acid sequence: CASSQAEGAGYEQYF.

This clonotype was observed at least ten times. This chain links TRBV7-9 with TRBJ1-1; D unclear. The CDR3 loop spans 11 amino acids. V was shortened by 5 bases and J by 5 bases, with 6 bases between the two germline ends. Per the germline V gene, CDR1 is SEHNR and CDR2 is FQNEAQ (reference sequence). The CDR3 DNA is TGTGCCAGCAGCCAGGTAACTGAAGCTTTCTTT. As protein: CASSQVTEAFF.

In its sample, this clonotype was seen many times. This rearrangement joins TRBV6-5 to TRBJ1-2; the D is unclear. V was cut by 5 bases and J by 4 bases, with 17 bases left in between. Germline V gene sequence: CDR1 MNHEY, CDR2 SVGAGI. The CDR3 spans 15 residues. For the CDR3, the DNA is TGTGCCAGCAGTGACTTCGAGGGATACGGCTATGGCTACACCTTC. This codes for CASSDFEGYGYGYTF.

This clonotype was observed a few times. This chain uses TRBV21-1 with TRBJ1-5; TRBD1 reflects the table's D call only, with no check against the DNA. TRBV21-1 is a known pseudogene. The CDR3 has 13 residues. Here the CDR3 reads CASSRQDCQPQHF. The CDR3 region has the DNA TGTGCCAGCAGCCGACAGGATTGTCAGCCCCAGCATTTT.

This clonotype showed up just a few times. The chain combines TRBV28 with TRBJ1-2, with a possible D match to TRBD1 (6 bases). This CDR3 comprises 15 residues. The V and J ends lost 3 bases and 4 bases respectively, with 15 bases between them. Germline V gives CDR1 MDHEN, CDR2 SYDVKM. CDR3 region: CASSFPLGASYGYTF. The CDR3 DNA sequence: TGTGCCAGCAGTTTCCCGTTGGGGGCCTCCTATGGCTACACCTTC.

The CDR3 DNA sequence: TGTGCCAGCTCACCGCTCAATTCGGATCAGCCCCAGCATTTT. It is translated as CASSPLNSDQPQHF. The chain is built from TRBV18 and TRBJ1-5; D gene ambiguous. This CDR3 comprises 14 residues. Germline V lookup: CDR1 KGHSH, CDR2 LQKENI. The germline V and J ends were trimmed by 3 bases and 5 bases, with 11 bases remaining between them. The entire variable domain, with the rest obtained from reference TRBV18 and TRBJ1-5, is as follows: NAGVMQNPRHLVRRRGQEARLRCSPMKGHSHVYWYRQLPEEGLKFMVYLQKENIIDESGMPKERFSAEFPKEGPSILRIQQVVRGDSAAYFCASSPLNSDQPQHFGDGTRLSIL.

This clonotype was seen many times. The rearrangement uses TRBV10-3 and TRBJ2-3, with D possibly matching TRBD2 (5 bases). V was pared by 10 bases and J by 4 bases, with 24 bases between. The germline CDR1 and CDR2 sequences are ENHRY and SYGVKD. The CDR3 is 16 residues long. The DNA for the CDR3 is TGTGCCACCGCCTCTCCCCTAAGCGGCACAGCAGATACGCAGTATTTT. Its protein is CATASPLSGTADTQYF.

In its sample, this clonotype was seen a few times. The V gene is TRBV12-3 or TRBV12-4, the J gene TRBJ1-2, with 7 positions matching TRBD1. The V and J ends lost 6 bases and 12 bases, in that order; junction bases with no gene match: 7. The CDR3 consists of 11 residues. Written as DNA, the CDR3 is TGTGCCAGCAGACTCAGGGGGAACCACACCTTC. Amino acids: CASRLRGNHTF.